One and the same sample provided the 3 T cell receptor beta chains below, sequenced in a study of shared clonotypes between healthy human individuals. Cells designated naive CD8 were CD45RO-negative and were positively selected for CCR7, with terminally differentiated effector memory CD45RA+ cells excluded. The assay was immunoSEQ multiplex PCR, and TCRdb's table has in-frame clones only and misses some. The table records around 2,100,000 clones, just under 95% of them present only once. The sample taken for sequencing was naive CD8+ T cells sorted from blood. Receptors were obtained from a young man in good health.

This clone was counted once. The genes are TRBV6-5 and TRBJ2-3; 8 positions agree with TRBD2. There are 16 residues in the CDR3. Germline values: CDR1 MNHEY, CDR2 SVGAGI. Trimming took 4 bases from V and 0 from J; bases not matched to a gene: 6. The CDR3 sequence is CASSFHTGGSTDTQYF. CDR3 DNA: TGTGCCAGCAGTTTCCACACGGGGGGGAGCACAGATACGCAGTATTTT.

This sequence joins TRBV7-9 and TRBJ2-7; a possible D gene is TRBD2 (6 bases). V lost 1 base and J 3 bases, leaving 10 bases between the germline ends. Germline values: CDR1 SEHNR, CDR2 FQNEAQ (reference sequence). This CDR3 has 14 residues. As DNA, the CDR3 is TGTGCCAGCAGCTTAGAGGACGGGGGCTACGAGCAGTACTTC. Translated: CASSLEDGGYEQYF.

Written as DNA, the CDR3 is TGCAGCGTTGAAGACACAGGGGTGGGTTTTTCCGGGGAGCTGTTTTTT. It codes for CSVEDTGVGFSGELFF. The J gene is TRBJ2-2, the V gene TRBV29-1; 7 positions agree with TRBD1. With V trimmed by 0 bases and J by 6 bases, 10 bases remained unmatched. The CDR3 loop spans 16 amino acids. Germline CDR1 and CDR2: SQVTM and ANQGSEA.